What follows is one T cell receptor beta chain and its context. The antigen is not known. These data are taken from a study of a mutant IDH1 vaccine in newly diagnosed glioma. Study at large: Receipt of radiotherapy, temozolomide, or both preceded the study, and most received both.

The study, taken as a whole, reports: Pseudoprogression appeared unlinked to shifts in leading peripheral T cell clonotypes.

Clones were read by immunoSEQ multiplex PCR, and TCRdb kept only the in-frame ones, dropping some. Found here are around 100,000 clones, 90% of them singletons; the top ten hold around 0.61%. This CDR3 has 13 amino acids. Per germline, CDR1 MDHEN and CDR2 SYDVKM. V lost 9 bases to trimming and J lost 3 bases, with 14 bases between them. This sample's time point: week 11, during vaccination. Each dose of the vaccine consisted of 300 ug of mutant IDH1 20-mer peptide, with topical imiquimod. The sample here was PBMCs, taken from a glioma patient whose treatment included an IDH1 peptide vaccine. This chain links TRBV28 with TRBJ1-1, with TRBD1 as a possible D gene (6 bases). The receptor was isolated from a woman in her forties or fifties with glioma. CDR3 in amino acids: CASTPGHYTEAFF. CDR3 bases: TGTGCCAGTACGCCGGGACACTACACTGAAGCTTTCTTT.